A selection of T cell receptor beta chains follows, all from one sample in a study of T cell responses to AZD1222 COVID-19 vaccine. Measured with immunoSEQ multiplex PCR; TCRdb has only the in-frame clones, and not every one. The data hold tens of thousands of clones, with around three quarters observed a single time. Source: peripheral blood, taken on day 0 of AZD1222 vaccination. These receptors were taken from an adult in good health. Both conserved end residues are part of each CDR3. D genes are given only for firm matches. Where a row states a size, it is once, few, many or the class of an expanded clone; other rows omit it.

>-|15|TRBJ1-6|-|TRBV30
TGTGCCTGGAGTCTTCCGAGCTCCTATAATTCACCCCTCCACTTT
CAWSLPSSYNSPLHF
>-|12|TRBJ1-4|once|TRBV30
TGTGCCTGGAGTGTAGTCCTTGAAAAACTGTTTTTT
CAWSVVLEKLFF
>-|16|TRBJ2-3|-|TRBV5-1
TGCGCCAGCAGCTTGGCGGGGGCGGAAGGCACAGATACGCAGTATTTT
CASSLAGAEGTDTQYF
>-|13|TRBJ2-3|-|TRBV6-4
TGTGCCAGCAGTCGGGGGTACACAGATACGCAGTATTTT
CASSRGYTDTQYF
>-|14|TRBJ1-1|-|TRBV4-3
TGCGCCAGCAGCCAAGATTCGGGAGACACTGAAGCTTTCTTT
CASSQDSGDTEAFF
>TRBD1|15|TRBJ2-7|few|TRBV7-9
TGTGCCAGCAGCCCTTCCGGGACAGGTCCCCACGAGCAGTACTTC
CASSPSGTGPHEQYF
>TRBD1|15|TRBJ1-2|once|TRBV18
TGTGCCAGCTCAGTTCCGGGACAGGCCCTATTTGGCTACACCTTC
CASSVPGQALFGYTF
>TRBD1|12|TRBJ1-4|-|TRBV12-3/TRBV12-4
TGTGCCAGCAGTTCTGGACAGGGAAATCTGTTTTTT
CASSSGQGNLFF
>TRBD1|15|TRBJ2-7|-|TRBV5-8
TGTGCCAGCAGGCTCCCGGGGACAGGGACCTACGAGCAGTACTTC
CASRLPGTGTYEQYF
>-|13|TRBJ2-7|-|TRBV28
TGTGCCAGCAGTCCCCCACCAGACTACGAGCAGTACTTC
CASSPPPDYEQYF
>-|15|TRBJ1-3|-|TRBV18
TGTGCCAGCTCCCGCGAACCGGCCTCTGGAAACACCATATATTTT
CASSREPASGNTIYF
>-|14|TRBJ1-5|-|TRBV6-1
TGTGCCAGCAGTGATGAACAGGGTAGTATGCCCCAGCATTTT
CASSDEQGSMPQHF
>-|13|TRBJ1-2|once|TRBV28
TGTGCCAGCAGTTTAGAACAGGTCTATGGCTACACCTTC
CASSLEQVYGYTF
>-|13|TRBJ2-7|few|TRBV28
TGTGCCAGCAGCCGAGGGGGTACCTACGAGCAGTACTTC
CASSRGGTYEQYF
>-|14|TRBJ1-1|-|TRBV19
TGTGCCAGTAGTAAACCCGCAGCAGCCACTGAAGCTTTCTTT
CASSKPAAATEAFF
>-|17|TRBJ2-6|once|TRBV11-3
TGTGCCAGCAGCTTAGATAGCGGCCTTGCTGGGGCCAACGTCCTGACTTTC
CASSLDSGLAGANVLTF
>TRBD1|14|TRBJ2-3|-|TRBV2
TGTGCCAGCGGACAGGGCTTTAGCACAGATACGCAGTATTTT
CASGQGFSTDTQYF
>-|13|TRBJ1-1|-|TRBV7-9
TGTGCCAGCACCCCAGTAAAGAACACTGAAGCTTTCTTT
CASTPVKNTEAFF
>TRBD1|14|TRBJ1-2|once|TRBV6-5
TGTGCCAGCAGACCTACAGGGGGCTGGGATGGCTACACCTTC
CASRPTGGWDGYTF
>-|11|TRBJ2-7|-|TRBV24-1
TGTGCCACAACTACAGGGTACGAGCAGTACTTC
CATTTGYEQYF
>-|13|TRBJ1-6|once|TRBV12-3/TRBV12-4
TGTGCCAGCAGTTTAGCGGGTAGTCGCACCCTCCACTTT
CASSLAGSRTLHF
>-|14|TRBJ1-4|-|TRBV7-6
TGTGCCAGCAGGCCCGATTCAGGGGTCGGGAAACTGTTTTTT
CASRPDSGVGKLFF
>-|15|TRBJ1-4|-|TRBV19
TGTGCCAGTAGTATAGGAGGCAGTTCCAAGGGGAAACTGTTTTTT
CASSIGGSSKGKLFF
>-|15|TRBJ2-7|-|TRBV6-5
TGTGCCAGCAGTTACGGGACGTATCGCTCCTACGAGCAGTACTTC
CASSYGTYRSYEQYF
>TRBD2|17|TRBJ2-3|-|TRBV4-2
TGTGCCAGCAGCCAAGATGGAACTAGCGGGGGGCACGATACGCAGTATTTT
CASSQDGTSGGHDTQYF
>-|12|TRBJ1-6|-|TRBV7-8
TGTGCCAGCAGCCACAGGAATTCACCCCTCCACTTT
CASSHRNSPLHF
>-|15|TRBJ1-1|-|TRBV11-3
TGTGCCAGCAGTTACCTTACTGGGGAGAACACTGAAGCTTTCTTT
CASSYLTGENTEAFF
>-|14|TRBJ1-4|-|TRBV7-6
TGTGCCAGCAGCTTATCGCGGCTTAATGAAAAACTGTTTTTT
CASSLSRLNEKLFF
>-|13|TRBJ1-1|once|TRBV11-2
TGTGCCAGCAGCTTAGAACAGGACACTGAAGCTTTCTTT
CASSLEQDTEAFF
>-|13|TRBJ2-3|-|TRBV27
TGTGCCAGCAGTAGGTGGGTGACAGATACGCAGTATTTT
CASSRWVTDTQYF
>TRBD1|16|TRBJ1-6|few|TRBV6-2/TRBV6-3
TGTGCCAGCAGTTACCAGGACAGGGGAGGATACTCACCCCTCCACTTT
CASSYQDRGGYSPLHF
>-|13|TRBJ1-5|-|TRBV28
TGTGCCAGCAGTTACATAGTAAATCAGCCCCAGCATTTT
CASSYIVNQPQHF
>TRBD1|15|TRBJ1-6|-|TRBV3-1/TRBV3-2
TGTGCCAGCAGCGACGCGACAGGGGCTCCGTCACCCCTCCACTTT
CASSDATGAPSPLHF
>TRBD1|14|TRBJ2-3|-|TRBV10-3
TGTGCCATCAGACAGGGGGAACTCACAGATACGCAGTATTTT
CAIRQGELTDTQYF
>-|14|TRBJ2-1|-|TRBV6-6
TGTGCCAGTTCCGTGGAAAGCTCCTACAATGAGCAGTTCTTC
CASSVESSYNEQFF
>TRBD1|19|TRBJ2-2|-|TRBV9
TGTGCCAGCAGCGCACCCGGGTGGGGACAGGGGGCATCGAACGGGGAGCTGTTTTTT
CASSAPGWGQGASNGELFF
>-|16|TRBJ2-3|-|TRBV4-3
TGCGCCAGCAGCCTGGGGGGACATCCAAGCACAGATACGCAGTATTTT
CASSLGGHPSTDTQYF
>-|15|TRBJ2-7|-|TRBV7-9
TGTGCCAGCAGCTTTACGCCCCTCGGCATCTACGAGCAGTACTTC
CASSFTPLGIYEQYF
>-|16|TRBJ1-5|-|TRBV7-9
TGTGCCAGCAGCTATAGCTCGGGGCAGGGGCTTCCGACCCAGCATTTT
CASSYSSGQGLPTQHF
>-|14|TRBJ2-5|-|TRBV5-1
TGCGCCAGCAGCTTGGAGCCTAACCAAGAGACCCAGTACTTC
CASSLEPNQETQYF
>-|14|TRBJ2-7|few|TRBV19
TGTGCCAGTAGTATAACGACAGCTGCTTACGAGCAGTACTTC
CASSITTAAYEQYF
>TRBD1|15|TRBJ1-2|-|TRBV5-1
TGCGCCAGCAGCTTCACCGGGACAGGGATCGGGGGCTACACCTTC
CASSFTGTGIGGYTF
>-|14|TRBJ2-7|-|TRBV28
TGTGCCAGCACCTCAGCAGGCGGACCCTACGAGCAGTACTTC
CASTSAGGPYEQYF
>TRBD1|12|TRBJ1-2|-|TRBV25-1
TGTGCCAGCGGCGACAGGGAGAAGGGCTACACCTTC
CASGDREKGYTF
>-|15|TRBJ2-1|-|TRBV19
TGTGCCAGTAGTATGGTGGGGATCTCCTACAATGAGCAGTTCTTC
CASSMVGISYNEQFF
>-|13|TRBJ1-1|-|TRBV7-2
TGTGCCAGCAGCTCAACCCGGACCACTGAAGCTTTCTTT
CASSSTRTTEAFF
>-|13|TRBJ2-2|-|TRBV11-2
TGTGCCAGCAGCTTAGATCGAAGTGGGGAGCTGTTTTTT
CASSLDRSGELFF
>-|11|TRBJ2-1|few|TRBV5-5
TGTGCCAGCAGCGTTCTTAATGAGCAGTTCTTC
CASSVLNEQFF
>TRBD1|16|TRBJ1-1|-|TRBV18
TGTGCCAGCTCACGAAGACAGGGGAGAACGAACACTGAAGCTTTCTTT
CASSRRQGRTNTEAFF
>-|13|TRBJ2-7|-|TRBV28
TGTGCCAGCAGTTCGGGGGACGCCTACGAGCAGTACTTC
CASSSGDAYEQYF
>TRBD1|16|TRBJ1-1|once|TRBV6-2/TRBV6-3
TGTGCCAGCAGTTATTGGACAGGGGGCATGAACACTGAAGCTTTCTTT
CASSYWTGGMNTEAFF
>TRBD1|16|TRBJ2-1|-|TRBV9
TGTGCCAGCAGCGTAGAAGGACAGGGGGCCTACAATGAGCAGTTCTTC
CASSVEGQGAYNEQFF
>TRBD1|16|TRBJ1-2|-|TRBV2
TGTGCCAGCAGTGAACAGGGACAGGGCAGTAGCTATGGCTACACCTTC
CASSEQGQGSSYGYTF
>-|17|TRBJ1-4|-|TRBV7-9
TGTGCCAGCAGCTGGGACGGACCAGGCACGACTAATGAAAAACTGTTTTTT
CASSWDGPGTTNEKLFF
>-|14|TRBJ1-1|-|TRBV11-1
TGTGCCAGCAGTTTCTCTCCTGCGGGCACTGAAGCTTTCTTT
CASSFSPAGTEAFF
>TRBD2|18|TRBJ2-1|-|TRBV5-1
TGCGCCAGCGGCCCGGATAAACCTAGCGGGGGGACCTACAATGAGCAGTTCTTC
CASGPDKPSGGTYNEQFF
>TRBD1|14|TRBJ1-5|-|TRBV19
TGTGCCAGTAGTGCAGGGGGCTTAGATCAGCCCCAGCATTTT
CASSAGGLDQPQHF
>TRBD1|16|TRBJ2-3|-|TRBV5-4
TGTGCCAGCAGCTCGCCACAGGGGGCTAGCACAGATACGCAGTATTTT
CASSSPQGASTDTQYF
>-|14|TRBJ2-1|few|TRBV19
TGTGCCAGTAGTAGATTCGGACAGCACAATGAGCAGTTCTTC
CASSRFGQHNEQFF